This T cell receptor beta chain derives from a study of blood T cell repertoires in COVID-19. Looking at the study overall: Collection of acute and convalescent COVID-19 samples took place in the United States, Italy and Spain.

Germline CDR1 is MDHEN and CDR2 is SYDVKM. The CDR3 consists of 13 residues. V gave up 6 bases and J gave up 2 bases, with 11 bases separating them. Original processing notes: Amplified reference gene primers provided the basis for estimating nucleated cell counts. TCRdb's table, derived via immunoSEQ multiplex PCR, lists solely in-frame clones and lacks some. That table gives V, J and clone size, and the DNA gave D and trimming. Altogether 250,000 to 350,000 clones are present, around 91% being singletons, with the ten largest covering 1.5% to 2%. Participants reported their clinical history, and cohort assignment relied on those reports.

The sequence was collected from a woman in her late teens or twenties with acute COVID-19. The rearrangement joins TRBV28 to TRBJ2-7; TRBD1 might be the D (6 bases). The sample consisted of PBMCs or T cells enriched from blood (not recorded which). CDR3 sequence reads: CASRVRGPYEQYF. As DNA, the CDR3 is TGTGCCAGCAGGGTCAGGGGCCCCTACGAGCAGTACTTC.